The rows below give T cell receptor beta chains drawn from one sample of a study of shared clonotypes between healthy human individuals. Profiled with immunoSEQ multiplex PCR; TCRdb holds only in-frame clones, not every one. This table has about 2.5 million clones, around 90% appearing once. Specimen: naive CD4+ T cells from PBMCs. The source is a man aged 18 to 29 in good health. Some clones in this sample may be carry-over from other donors' samples. Each CDR3 is given with its conserved first and last residue. Each record gives: clone size, J gene, D gene, V gene, CDR3 DNA, CDR3 protein. The D gene is left open where the match is weak. Size tells how often a clone was seen (once, few, many) or the class of an expanded clone, and some rows leave it out.

clone size: -; J gene: TRBJ2-5; D gene: -; V gene: TRBV9; CDR3 DNA: TGTGCCTGCAGCGCCCTCACTAGTTCCGGCGAGACCCAGTACTTC; CDR3 protein: CACSALTSSGETQYF
clone size: -; J gene: TRBJ1-2; D gene: -; V gene: TRBV5-4; CDR3 DNA: TGTGCCAGCAGCTTGGCAGGGGACTATGGCTACACCTTC; CDR3 protein: CASSLAGDYGYTF
clone size: -; J gene: TRBJ2-7; D gene: -; V gene: TRBV19; CDR3 DNA: TGTGCCAGTAGTCGAACCCAGGGAGGCGAGCAGTACTTC; CDR3 protein: CASSRTQGGEQYF
clone size: few; J gene: TRBJ2-3; D gene: -; V gene: TRBV29-1; CDR3 DNA: TGCAGCGTTGAAGATCTGGGGCCAGGGGAGATCACAGATACGCAGTATTTT; CDR3 protein: CSVEDLGPGEITDTQYF
clone size: few; J gene: TRBJ1-5; D gene: -; V gene: TRBV19; CDR3 DNA: TGTGCCAGTAGTATCCGGGGGGCCGATAATCAGCCCCAGCATTTT; CDR3 protein: CASSIRGADNQPQHF
clone size: -; J gene: TRBJ2-5; D gene: -; V gene: TRBV5-1; CDR3 DNA: TGCGCCAGCAGCGCAGACGGGGAGACCCAGTACTTC; CDR3 protein: CASSADGETQYF
clone size: -; J gene: TRBJ2-5; D gene: -; V gene: TRBV4-2; CDR3 DNA: TGTGCCAGCAGCCAACCCTCCGACGAATCAGAGACCCAGTACTTC; CDR3 protein: CASSQPSDESETQYF
clone size: -; J gene: TRBJ2-7; D gene: TRBD2; V gene: TRBV7-3; CDR3 DNA: TGTGCCAGCAGCTTGTGGCCCGTAGCGGGAGCCGGGAACGAGCAGTACTTC; CDR3 protein: CASSLWPVAGAGNEQYF
clone size: -; J gene: TRBJ2-3; D gene: -; V gene: TRBV2; CDR3 DNA: TGTGCCAGCGCCAGGGTTCTCTCGACAGATACGCAGTATTTT; CDR3 protein: CASARVLSTDTQYF
clone size: once; J gene: TRBJ2-7; D gene: -; V gene: TRBV5-1; CDR3 DNA: TGCGCCAGCAGCGAAGGACAGCCAGGCTACGAGCAGTACTTC; CDR3 protein: CASSEGQPGYEQYF
clone size: -; J gene: TRBJ2-5; D gene: -; V gene: TRBV9; CDR3 DNA: TGTGCCAGCAGCGTAGCCCCCCACAGGGTCCAAGAGACCCAGTACTTC; CDR3 protein: CASSVAPHRVQETQYF
clone size: -; J gene: TRBJ2-5; D gene: -; V gene: TRBV5-1; CDR3 DNA: TGCGCCAGCAGCAGGGGTGTACAGGTGCAAGAGACCCAGTACTTC; CDR3 protein: CASSRGVQVQETQYF
clone size: -; J gene: TRBJ2-3; D gene: -; V gene: TRBV5-1; CDR3 DNA: TGCGCCAGCAGCTTGTTGGGCGACACAGATACGCAGTATTTT; CDR3 protein: CASSLLGDTDTQYF
clone size: -; J gene: TRBJ2-7; D gene: TRBD2; V gene: TRBV5-1; CDR3 DNA: TGCGCCAGCAGCCGCCCCGGGGGGGCTACCTACGAGCAGTACTTC; CDR3 protein: CASSRPGGATYEQYF
clone size: -; J gene: TRBJ1-2; D gene: -; V gene: TRBV4-1; CDR3 DNA: TGCGCCAGCAGCCTCACCCCGGGGGGGTATGGCTACACCTTC; CDR3 protein: CASSLTPGGYGYTF
clone size: -; J gene: TRBJ1-2; D gene: -; V gene: TRBV29-1; CDR3 DNA: TGCAGCGTTGAAACGAAACTTGGCGGGTATGGCTACACCTTC; CDR3 protein: CSVETKLGGYGYTF
clone size: -; J gene: TRBJ2-1; D gene: -; V gene: TRBV2; CDR3 DNA: TGTGCCAGCAGTGAACGGGGTGGTGAGCAGTTCTTC; CDR3 protein: CASSERGGEQFF
clone size: -; J gene: TRBJ2-1; D gene: -; V gene: TRBV14; CDR3 DNA: TGTGCCAGCAGCTCAGCAAGGGGAGACTCCTACAATGAGCAGTTCTTC; CDR3 protein: CASSSARGDSYNEQFF
clone size: once; J gene: TRBJ2-1; D gene: -; V gene: TRBV11-2; CDR3 DNA: TGTGCCAGCAGCTTAGGAGTGGGTTTGAAAAATGAGCAGTTCTTC; CDR3 protein: CASSLGVGLKNEQFF
clone size: few; J gene: TRBJ2-2; D gene: -; V gene: TRBV30; CDR3 DNA: TGTGCCTGGACTAGTGGGAGTTTGGCCGGGGAGCTGTTTTTT; CDR3 protein: CAWTSGSLAGELFF
clone size: -; J gene: TRBJ2-1; D gene: -; V gene: TRBV5-1; CDR3 DNA: TGCGCCAGCAGCTACCGGAGCTCCTACAATGAGCAGTTCTTC; CDR3 protein: CASSYRSSYNEQFF
clone size: -; J gene: TRBJ2-2; D gene: -; V gene: TRBV19; CDR3 DNA: TGTGCCAGCGCACCTCTCGGGACCAAGAACACCGGGGAGCTGTTTTTT; CDR3 protein: CASAPLGTKNTGELFF
clone size: -; J gene: TRBJ1-3; D gene: -; V gene: TRBV28; CDR3 DNA: TGTGCCAGCAGTTTATCCCCCATCTCTGGAAACACCATATATTTT; CDR3 protein: CASSLSPISGNTIYF
clone size: -; J gene: TRBJ1-1; D gene: -; V gene: TRBV13; CDR3 DNA: TGTGCCAGCAGCCCCACAGTGAACACTGAAGCTTTCTTT; CDR3 protein: CASSPTVNTEAFF
clone size: -; J gene: TRBJ2-2; D gene: TRBD2; V gene: TRBV11-1; CDR3 DNA: TGTGCCAGCAGCTTACGTACAGCGGGAGCGTCCGGGGAGCTGTTTTTT; CDR3 protein: CASSLRTAGASGELFF
clone size: -; J gene: TRBJ2-7; D gene: TRBD2; V gene: TRBV29-1; CDR3 DNA: TGCAGCGTCTCCGGGACTAGCGGGAGAGTTTGGTACGAGCAGTACTTC; CDR3 protein: CSVSGTSGRVWYEQYF
clone size: once; J gene: TRBJ1-2; D gene: -; V gene: TRBV5-1; CDR3 DNA: TGCGCCAGCAGCGCCCAGGCGACTACTAACTATGGCTACACCTTC; CDR3 protein: CASSAQATTNYGYTF
clone size: -; J gene: TRBJ1-1; D gene: -; V gene: TRBV29-1; CDR3 DNA: TGCAGCGCGTTGGGGACCAAGATGAACACTGAAGCTTTCTTT; CDR3 protein: CSALGTKMNTEAFF
clone size: -; J gene: TRBJ2-3; D gene: TRBD2; V gene: TRBV9; CDR3 DNA: TGTGCCAGCAGCGTAGGTACTAGCGACAACACAGATACGCAGTATTTT; CDR3 protein: CASSVGTSDNTDTQYF
clone size: -; J gene: TRBJ1-3; D gene: -; V gene: TRBV28; CDR3 DNA: TGTGCCAGCAGTCCCATCGGGGCCGACTCTGGAAACACCATATATTTT; CDR3 protein: CASSPIGADSGNTIYF
clone size: -; J gene: TRBJ2-7; D gene: TRBD1; V gene: TRBV4-1; CDR3 DNA: TGCGCCAGCAGCCAAGGACACAGGGGCTACGAGCAGTACTTC; CDR3 protein: CASSQGHRGYEQYF
clone size: -; J gene: TRBJ1-1; D gene: -; V gene: TRBV6-5; CDR3 DNA: TGTGCCAGCAGTTTGGACGGAATGGTGAACACTGAAGCTTTCTTT; CDR3 protein: CASSLDGMVNTEAFF
clone size: -; J gene: TRBJ2-5; D gene: -; V gene: TRBV6-1; CDR3 DNA: TGTGCCAGCAGTGAAGGGGGGACGCTCCAAGAGACCCAGTACTTC; CDR3 protein: CASSEGGTLQETQYF
clone size: -; J gene: TRBJ2-6; D gene: -; V gene: TRBV7-9; CDR3 DNA: TGTGCCAGCAGCCCCCAGTACTCTGGGGCCAACGTCCTGACTTTC; CDR3 protein: CASSPQYSGANVLTF
clone size: -; J gene: TRBJ2-5; D gene: -; V gene: TRBV20-1; CDR3 DNA: TGCAGTGCCCCCGTTGGGGAGACCCAGTACTTC; CDR3 protein: CSAPVGETQYF
clone size: -; J gene: TRBJ2-3; D gene: TRBD2; V gene: TRBV5-1; CDR3 DNA: TGCGCCAGCAGCCTAGCGGGAGCAGATACGCAGTATTTT; CDR3 protein: CASSLAGADTQYF
clone size: -; J gene: TRBJ1-1; D gene: -; V gene: TRBV5-4; CDR3 DNA: TGTGCCAGCAGCTTGGCCTTTATGGGTAGGACTGAAGCTTTCTTT; CDR3 protein: CASSLAFMGRTEAFF
clone size: -; J gene: TRBJ2-2; D gene: -; V gene: TRBV10-3; CDR3 DNA: TGTGCCATCAGTGAAGGGGCGATTGATGGGACCCCCGGGGAGCTGTTTTTT; CDR3 protein: CAISEGAIDGTPGELFF
clone size: -; J gene: TRBJ2-1; D gene: TRBD2; V gene: TRBV28; CDR3 DNA: TGTGCCAGCAGTCTGTTAGCGGGGTCCCTCTACAATGAGCAGTTCTTC; CDR3 protein: CASSLLAGSLYNEQFF
clone size: -; J gene: TRBJ2-2; D gene: -; V gene: TRBV10-2; CDR3 DNA: TGCGCCAGCAGTTGGGGGGCTAGAGGCACCGGGGAGCTGTTTTTT; CDR3 protein: CASSWGARGTGELFF
clone size: -; J gene: TRBJ2-7; D gene: TRBD2; V gene: TRBV4-2; CDR3 DNA: TGTGCCAGCAGCCAAGTCTGGCAGGCAGGGACTAGCGGGGGAAAGGCCTACGAGCAGTACTTC; CDR3 protein: CASSQVWQAGTSGGKAYEQYF
clone size: -; J gene: TRBJ1-4; D gene: -; V gene: TRBV7-3; CDR3 DNA: TGTGCCAGCAGCTTAACTGCAGGGACTAATGAAAAACTGTTTTTT; CDR3 protein: CASSLTAGTNEKLFF
clone size: -; J gene: TRBJ2-1; D gene: -; V gene: TRBV4-1; CDR3 DNA: TGCGCCAGCAGCCAAGGCGGGACTTATCACAATGAGCAGTTCTTC; CDR3 protein: CASSQGGTYHNEQFF
clone size: -; J gene: TRBJ1-2; D gene: -; V gene: TRBV9; CDR3 DNA: TGTGCCAGCAGTCGAGACGGCTACTATGGCTACACCTTC; CDR3 protein: CASSRDGYYGYTF
clone size: -; J gene: TRBJ2-7; D gene: -; V gene: TRBV11-2; CDR3 DNA: TGTGCCAGCAGCAAAAGCGGACAGTCCTACGAGCAGTACTTC; CDR3 protein: CASSKSGQSYEQYF
clone size: -; J gene: TRBJ1-5; D gene: TRBD1; V gene: TRBV19; CDR3 DNA: TGTGCCAGTAGTGACAGGGGGGGCAATCAGCCCCAGCATTTT; CDR3 protein: CASSDRGGNQPQHF
clone size: once; J gene: TRBJ2-2; D gene: -; V gene: TRBV13; CDR3 DNA: TGTGCCAGCAGCTTTCAGACAGCAGCGAACACCGGGGAGCTGTTTTTT; CDR3 protein: CASSFQTAANTGELFF
clone size: -; J gene: TRBJ2-3; D gene: -; V gene: TRBV30; CDR3 DNA: TGTGCCTGGAGTGTAGCCCCTGTTCGGCCTACGCAGTATTTT; CDR3 protein: CAWSVAPVRPTQYF
clone size: -; J gene: TRBJ1-2; D gene: -; V gene: TRBV6-5; CDR3 DNA: TGTGCCAGCCAGGGTATCTATGGCTACACCTTC; CDR3 protein: CASQGIYGYTF